These T cell receptor beta chains were read from a single sample in a study of control samples from healthy donors and cancer patients. Here immunoSEQ multiplex PCR was the method, and the copy in TCRdb shows in-frame clones only, minus some. Among 120,000 or so clones, roughly 87% were seen once, and the ten largest hold about 1.8%. The sequenced material came from blood. These receptors all stem from a young man in good health. Each CDR3 is given with its conserved first and last residue. Each record gives: J gene, D gene, V gene, clone size, CDR3 DNA, CDR3 protein. The D gene is left open where the match is weak. Not every row has a clone size; where given, it reads once, few, many or a size class.

J: TRBJ2-5
D: TRBD2
V: TRBV11-2
size: NA
DNA: TGTGCCAGCAGCTCCAGACTAGCGGGAGTGTGGGAGACCCAGTACTTC
CDR3: CASSSRLAGVWETQYF

J: TRBJ2-1
D: NA
V: TRBV12-5
size: NA
DNA: TGTGCTAGTGGTTTGGGTACCAGGACGCTAGGGCTCAATGAGCAGTTCTTC
CDR3: CASGLGTRTLGLNEQFF

J: TRBJ2-5
D: NA
V: TRBV11-2
size: NA
DNA: TGTGCCAGCAGCTTCGGGCCTCGGAGGGAAGAGACCCAGTACTTC
CDR3: CASSFGPRREETQYF

J: TRBJ2-7
D: NA
V: TRBV9
size: NA
DNA: TGTGCCAGCAGCGTAGCTCCGCTTTTACAGTACTTC
CDR3: CASSVAPLLQYF

J: TRBJ2-7
D: TRBD1
V: TRBV28
size: NA
DNA: TGTGCCAGCAGGATCAGGGGGCTTGAGCAGTACTTC
CDR3: CASRIRGLEQYF

J: TRBJ2-3
D: NA
V: TRBV11-3
size: NA
DNA: TGTGCCAGCAGCTTAGTTTTGGCGGGAAAGGCAGATACGCAGTATTTT
CDR3: CASSLVLAGKADTQYF

J: TRBJ1-2
D: NA
V: TRBV19
size: NA
DNA: TGTGCCAGTAGTATGGTACAGGGAATGATGTATGGCTACACCTTC
CDR3: CASSMVQGMMYGYTF

J: TRBJ1-1
D: NA
V: TRBV30
size: once
DNA: TGTGCCTGGGGTGAGAGCACTGAAGCTTTCTTT
CDR3: CAWGESTEAFF

J: TRBJ2-1
D: NA
V: TRBV3-1/TRBV3-2
size: NA
DNA: TGTGCCAGCAGCCAAGAATTTGGGGGGCAGCCTGAGCAGTTCTTC
CDR3: CASSQEFGGQPEQFF

J: TRBJ1-4
D: NA
V: TRBV28
size: NA
DNA: TGTGCCAGCTTAAGAGGACAGCCTGAAAAACTGTTTTTT
CDR3: CASLRGQPEKLFF

J: TRBJ1-2
D: NA
V: TRBV5-1
size: NA
DNA: TGCGCCAGCAGCTTGGGCCTAGGCAGGGGCTATGGCTACACCTTC
CDR3: CASSLGLGRGYGYTF

J: TRBJ1-6
D: NA
V: TRBV7-6
size: NA
DNA: TGTGCCAGCAGCTTAGGAGGGGACTTGGTGTCACCCCTCCACTTT
CDR3: CASSLGGDLVSPLHF

J: TRBJ2-5
D: TRBD2
V: TRBV7-2
size: NA
DNA: TGTGCCAGCAGCTCCCCTAGCGGGAGGGGGGAGACCCAGTACTTC
CDR3: CASSSPSGRGETQYF

J: TRBJ1-2
D: NA
V: TRBV6-5
size: NA
DNA: TGTGCCAGCACTCCCGGGACGGCGTACTACACCTTC
CDR3: CASTPGTAYYTF

J: TRBJ2-7
D: TRBD2
V: TRBV28
size: NA
DNA: TGTGCCAGCAGTTCTAGCGGGAGTGACCTCTACGAGCAGTACTTC
CDR3: CASSSSGSDLYEQYF

J: TRBJ2-1
D: TRBD1
V: TRBV5-4
size: NA
DNA: TGTGCCAGCAGCGCAGACAGGGCCAATGAGCAGTTCTTC
CDR3: CASSADRANEQFF

J: TRBJ1-1
D: NA
V: TRBV12-5
size: NA
DNA: TGTGCTAGTGGTTTGCCCGGACGGGCGAACACTGAAGCTTTCTTT
CDR3: CASGLPGRANTEAFF

J: TRBJ2-1
D: TRBD2
V: TRBV27
size: NA
DNA: TGTGCCAGCAGTCGTAGGACTAGCGGGAGGGCCGACAGGAATGAGCAGTTCTTC
CDR3: CASSRRTSGRADRNEQFF

J: TRBJ1-5
D: NA
V: TRBV3-1/TRBV3-2
size: NA
DNA: TGTGCCAGCAGCCAATCCTCTCAGCCCCAGCATTTT
CDR3: CASSQSSQPQHF

J: TRBJ2-1
D: NA
V: TRBV24-1
size: NA
DNA: TGTGCCACCAGTGATTTGTGGGAAAGGGCGGGAAATGAGCAGTTCTTC
CDR3: CATSDLWERAGNEQFF

J: TRBJ1-2
D: TRBD1
V: TRBV6-5
size: NA
DNA: TGTGCCAGCAGGACAGGGTTCTATGGCTACACCTTC
CDR3: CASRTGFYGYTF

J: TRBJ1-3
D: NA
V: TRBV6-5
size: NA
DNA: TGTGCCAGCGCCATGGAGCAGGTTGGAAACACCATATATTTT
CDR3: CASAMEQVGNTIYF

J: TRBJ1-5
D: NA
V: TRBV28
size: NA
DNA: TGTGCCAGCAGAACGGGTATCGATCAGCCCCAGCATTTT
CDR3: CASRTGIDQPQHF

J: TRBJ1-2
D: NA
V: TRBV11-2
size: NA
DNA: TGTGCCAGCAGCTTAGATGCGGGCTATGGCTACACCTTC
CDR3: CASSLDAGYGYTF

J: TRBJ2-7
D: TRBD1
V: TRBV5-1
size: few
DNA: TGCGCCAGCAGCTCCGACAGGGGATCCTACGAGCAGTACTTC
CDR3: CASSSDRGSYEQYF

J: TRBJ2-7
D: NA
V: TRBV10-1
size: NA
DNA: TGCGCCAGCAGTGAAAAACGAAGAGGATTACCCTACGAGCAGTACTTC
CDR3: CASSEKRRGLPYEQYF

J: TRBJ2-1
D: TRBD2
V: TRBV5-6
size: once
DNA: TGTGCCAGCAGCCGGAGAGATAGCGGGAACCACAATGAGCAGTTCTTC
CDR3: CASSRRDSGNHNEQFF

J: TRBJ2-1
D: TRBD2
V: TRBV7-8
size: NA
DNA: TGTGCCAGCAGCCCAAGGGGAGGGGACACTAGCGGGGACCTGTCCCGCTCCTACAATGAGCAGTTCTTC
CDR3: CASSPRGGDTSGDLSRSYNEQFF

J: TRBJ1-5
D: NA
V: TRBV4-3
size: few
DNA: TGCGCCAGCAGCCAAGAAGTATCAGGGTTTCATCAGCCCCAGCATTTT
CDR3: CASSQEVSGFHQPQHF

J: TRBJ1-3
D: TRBD1
V: TRBV5-1
size: NA
DNA: TGCGCCAGCAGCTCGGACAGGCCCAGCTCTGGAAACACCATATATTTT
CDR3: CASSSDRPSSGNTIYF

J: TRBJ1-3
D: NA
V: TRBV3-1/TRBV3-2
size: NA
DNA: TGTGCCAGCAGCCAAGGGATGACGGGGGCTTATGGAAACACCATATATTTT
CDR3: CASSQGMTGAYGNTIYF

J: TRBJ2-5
D: TRBD2
V: TRBV19
size: NA
DNA: TGTGCCAGTAGACTAGCGGGAGGAGGGGAGACCCAGTACTTC
CDR3: CASRLAGGGETQYF

J: TRBJ1-5
D: NA
V: TRBV7-8
size: NA
DNA: TGTGCCAGCAGCCTAGCAGGTTTCGGAGACCGGAGCAATCAGCCCCAGCATTTT
CDR3: CASSLAGFGDRSNQPQHF

J: TRBJ1-5
D: NA
V: TRBV18
size: few
DNA: TGTGCCAGCTCCCAAGACAGCTTTATCGCGCCCCAGCATTTT
CDR3: CASSQDSFIAPQHF

J: TRBJ2-7
D: TRBD2
V: TRBV9
size: NA
DNA: TGTGCCAGCAGCCTAGGGACTAGCGGGCGGGAGCAGTACTTC
CDR3: CASSLGTSGREQYF

J: TRBJ2-3
D: TRBD2
V: TRBV19
size: NA
DNA: TGTGCCAGTAGTATCACTAGCGCGGGAGATACGCAGTATTTT
CDR3: CASSITSAGDTQYF

J: TRBJ2-1
D: NA
V: TRBV30
size: NA
DNA: TGTGCCTGGAGTAGTACCATCAATGAGCAGTTCTTC
CDR3: CAWSSTINEQFF

J: TRBJ1-2
D: NA
V: TRBV6-5
size: NA
DNA: TGTGCCAGCAGGGACCCAATACTCTATGGCTACACCTTC
CDR3: CASRDPILYGYTF

J: TRBJ2-1
D: NA
V: TRBV5-1
size: NA
DNA: TGCGCCAGCAGCTTGGAAGAAACAGTCAGTCAGGAGCAGTTCTTC
CDR3: CASSLEETVSQEQFF

J: TRBJ1-1
D: NA
V: TRBV7-3
size: once
DNA: TGTGCCAGCAGCCCCCTTGCCAGGGGAAAAACTGAAGCTTTCTTT
CDR3: CASSPLARGKTEAFF

J: TRBJ2-5
D: TRBD2
V: TRBV6-4
size: once
DNA: TGTGCCAGCAGTGACTCGACTAGCGGGAGTAGCCAAGAGACCCAGTACTTC
CDR3: CASSDSTSGSSQETQYF

J: TRBJ1-5
D: NA
V: TRBV18
size: NA
DNA: TGTGCCAGCTCAACGACCGGGGGGTTATGGACAGAGGGTCAGCCCCAGCATTTT
CDR3: CASSTTGGLWTEGQPQHF

J: TRBJ2-7
D: NA
V: TRBV18
size: NA
DNA: TGTGCCAGCTCACCTTCTCTTACCTACGAGCAGTACTTC
CDR3: CASSPSLTYEQYF

J: TRBJ2-3
D: NA
V: TRBV6-2/TRBV6-3
size: NA
DNA: TGTGCCAGCAGTCCCTGGGGAACAGATACGCAGTATTTT
CDR3: CASSPWGTDTQYF

J: TRBJ1-6
D: NA
V: TRBV5-1
size: few
DNA: TGCGCCAGCAGGCGGGCCCTGGGGGATTCACCCCTCCACTTT
CDR3: CASRRALGDSPLHF

J: TRBJ1-2
D: NA
V: TRBV19
size: NA
DNA: TGTGCCAGTAACCGGGGTATTTTCTATGGCTACACCTTC
CDR3: CASNRGIFYGYTF

J: TRBJ1-4
D: TRBD1
V: TRBV19
size: NA
DNA: TGTGCCAGTACCCCTAGGGACAGGGGGCTAACTAATGAAAAACTGTTTTTT
CDR3: CASTPRDRGLTNEKLFF

J: TRBJ2-7
D: TRBD2
V: TRBV4-3
size: NA
DNA: TGCGCCAGCAGCCAAGATTCGGCTAGCGGGAGTTACGAGCAGTACTTC
CDR3: CASSQDSASGSYEQYF

J: TRBJ2-7
D: TRBD1
V: TRBV7-8
size: NA
DNA: TGTGCCAGCAGCTTAGTACAGGGGGCATACGAGCAGTACTTC
CDR3: CASSLVQGAYEQYF

J: TRBJ2-7
D: TRBD1
V: TRBV5-1
size: medium-sized
DNA: TGCGCCAGCAGCTTGGCCCCTGCGGGTGGAAACAGGGGGCAAGTTGGCGAGCAGTACTTC
CDR3: CASSLAPAGGNRGQVGEQYF

J: TRBJ1-2
D: NA
V: TRBV3-1/TRBV3-2
size: NA
DNA: TGTGCCAGCAGCCAAGATCGGATGGATGGCTACACCTTC
CDR3: CASSQDRMDGYTF

J: TRBJ2-1
D: NA
V: TRBV5-1
size: NA
DNA: TGCGCCAGCAGCTTGAGCCGCAATGAGCAGTTCTTC
CDR3: CASSLSRNEQFF

J: TRBJ1-3
D: TRBD1
V: TRBV28
size: NA
DNA: TGTGCCAGCAGTTTGGTGGACAGGAACTCTGGAAACACCATATATTTT
CDR3: CASSLVDRNSGNTIYF

J: TRBJ2-1
D: NA
V: TRBV28
size: NA
DNA: TGTGCCAGCATTAAATACAGGGAGGGGGGCAATGAGCAGTTCTTC
CDR3: CASIKYREGGNEQFF